Listed below are T cell receptor beta chains from one sample, sequenced in a study of shared clonotypes between healthy human individuals. Measured with immunoSEQ multiplex PCR; TCRdb has only the in-frame clones, and not every one. The sample includes around 240,000 clones, just over 65% of them seen just once. The sequenced sample consisted of memory CD4+ T cells sorted from blood. The source is a man younger than 45 in good health. Both conserved end residues are part of each CDR3. Fields, in order: J gene, D gene, clone size, V gene, CDR3 DNA, CDR3 protein. The D gene is left open where the match is weak. Clone size is not always given. Where it is, it says once, few, many or a class for expanded clones.

>TRBJ2-7|TRBD1|NA|TRBV7-9
TGTGCCAGCAGCTTACAGGGGGCGCCCAACGAGCAGTACTTC
CASSLQGAPNEQYF
>TRBJ1-2|TRBD1|few|TRBV7-2
TGTGCCAGCAGCTTTTACAGGGGCGGGTATGGCTACACCTTC
CASSFYRGGYGYTF
>TRBJ1-2|NA|NA|TRBV21-1
TGTGCCAGCAGCTTCGGGACAGGTCGTTACTACACCTTC
CASSFGTGRYYTF
>TRBJ2-7|TRBD1|once|TRBV4-3
TGCGCCAGCAGCCAAGATAGGACAGGGGGATACGAGCAGTACTTC
CASSQDRTGGYEQYF
>TRBJ2-5|NA|NA|TRBV5-1
TGCGCCAGCAGTTCTCAAGAGACCCAGTACTTC
CASSSQETQYF
>TRBJ2-7|NA|NA|TRBV5-1
TGCGCCAGCAGCAAGGGGGACGGGTCCTACGAGCAGTACTTC
CASSKGDGSYEQYF
>TRBJ2-5|NA|NA|TRBV18
TGTGCCAGCTCACCTGAGCGAGAGACCCAGTACTTC
CASSPERETQYF
>TRBJ2-3|NA|NA|TRBV19
TGTGCCAGTGGCCGGGCTAGCACAGATACGCAGTATTTT
CASGRASTDTQYF
>TRBJ1-1|NA|few|TRBV14
TGTGCCAGCAGCCTAAAGTCAAGGGCGCCGACCACTGAAGCTTTCTTT
CASSLKSRAPTTEAFF
>TRBJ1-5|NA|NA|TRBV27
TGTGCCAGCCAAAAAACAGGGATTGGCAATCAGCCCCAGCATTTT
CASQKTGIGNQPQHF
>TRBJ2-1|TRBD2|NA|TRBV11-3
TGTGCCAGCAGCTTAGTGGGAATAGCGGGAATCAATGAGCAGTTCTTC
CASSLVGIAGINEQFF
>TRBJ1-1|NA|few|TRBV14
TGTGCCAGCAGCCAAGAGAAGGGGACGAACACTGAAGCTTTCTTT
CASSQEKGTNTEAFF
>TRBJ2-1|TRBD2|NA|TRBV5-4
TGTGCCGCGGGACTAGCGGGAGGTGCCTCCTACAATGAGCAGTTCTTC
CAAGLAGGASYNEQFF
>TRBJ2-1|NA|NA|TRBV11-1
TGTGCCAGCAGTCCTTCATACAATGAGCAGTTCTTC
CASSPSYNEQFF
>TRBJ1-2|NA|NA|TRBV19
TGTGCCAGTAGTATAGACACTAACTATGGCTACACCTTC
CASSIDTNYGYTF
>TRBJ1-1|TRBD1|NA|TRBV5-4
TGTGCCAGCAGCTCTCCGGGACAGGGGTTTACTGAAGCTTTCTTT
CASSSPGQGFTEAFF
>TRBJ2-7|NA|few|TRBV16
TGTGCCAGCAGTGTGGACGAGCAGTACTTC
CASSVDEQYF
>TRBJ2-7|TRBD2|NA|TRBV25-1
TGTGCCAGCAGTGAAGCGGGAGTTTCCGAGCAGTACTTC
CASSEAGVSEQYF
>TRBJ2-3|TRBD2|NA|TRBV5-4
TGTGCCAGCAGTAGCGGGAGGGCCGGAGATACGCAGTATTTT
CASSSGRAGDTQYF
>TRBJ2-5|NA|NA|TRBV14
TGTGCCAGCAGCCAATCCCGGACACCGGGGCGAGAGACCCAGTACTTC
CASSQSRTPGRETQYF
>TRBJ2-2|NA|NA|TRBV14
TGTGCCAGCAGCCTCCGGACAACGAACACCGGGGAGCTGTTTTTT
CASSLRTTNTGELFF
>TRBJ2-1|NA|NA|TRBV6-4
TGTGCCAGCAGTGGCGGACACGGGTGGCTCAATAAGCAGTTCTTC
CASSGGHGWLNKQFF